This T cell receptor (beta chain) came from a study of blood T cells in healthy people across ages. Study-wide findings and caveats: Unsorted PBMCs ruled out conclusive naive versus antigen-experienced comparison. Samples with more naive T cells showed higher observed beta diversity.

Together with a sample-barcoded 5' primer, a J-beta primer mix was included in a second PCR lasting roughly 6 to 12 cycles. TCRdb used MiXCR to reprocess the 5' RACE reads, holding one entry per CDR3 protein. The sample carries 580,000 or so distinct CDR3 sequences, more than 45% recorded once. For this clonotype: What it binds is unknown. This may stem from a read error, because a much larger clone lies one nucleotide away.

Peripheral blood from each donor was collected in a volume of about 9.9 milliliters. The authors extracted at least 5.5 micrograms of total RNA per sample. Sequencing used blood. The TCR was taken from a man older than 75 in good health.

The CDR3 loop reads CASSYSAGGSSNPPQHF. The CDR3 bases are TGTGCCAGCAGTTACTCCGCAGGGGGCTCAAGCAATCCGCCCCAGCATTTT. The chain links TRBV6-6 to TRBJ1-5; the match to TRBD1 covers 8 bases. Germline CDR1 MNHNY, CDR2 SVGAGI (reference sequence). The CDR3 has 17 amino acids.